This T cell receptor beta chain was identified in a study of neurological immune-mediated disorders. This clonotype was recorded many times. The CDR3 sequence is 12 residues long. Trimming removed 2 bases from V and 5 bases from J, with 6 bases in between. Germline V lookup: CDR1 MNHEY, CDR2 SVGAGI. 2 million PBMCs stored at -80 C were the source of the unsorted libraries. Each CDR3 protein is one row after TCRdb ran MiXCR on the 5' RACE reads. The table has fewer than 85,000 distinct CDR3 sequences, less than 5.5% seen once. Sequenced material: PBMCs. The source of this sequence is a woman in her twenties or thirties with multiple sclerosis. The gene calls are TRBV6-5 and TRBJ2-5; D remains unclear. The CDR3 protein is CASSYKGETQYF. The DNA of the CDR3 is TGTGCCAGCAGTTACAAGGGCGAGACCCAGTACTTC.